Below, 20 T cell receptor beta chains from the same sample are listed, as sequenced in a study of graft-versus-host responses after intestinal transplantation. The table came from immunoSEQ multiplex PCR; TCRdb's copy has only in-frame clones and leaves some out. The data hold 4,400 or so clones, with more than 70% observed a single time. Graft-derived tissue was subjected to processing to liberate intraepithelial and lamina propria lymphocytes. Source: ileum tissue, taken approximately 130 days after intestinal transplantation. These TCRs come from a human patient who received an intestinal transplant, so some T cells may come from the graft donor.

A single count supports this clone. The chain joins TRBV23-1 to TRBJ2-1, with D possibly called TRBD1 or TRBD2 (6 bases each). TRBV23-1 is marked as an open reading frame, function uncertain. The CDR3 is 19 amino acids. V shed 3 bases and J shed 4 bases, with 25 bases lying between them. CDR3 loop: CASSHHSPLCGTLYNEQFF. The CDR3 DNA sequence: TGCGCCAGCAGTCACCATTCCCCCCTCTGCGGGACATTATACAATGAGCAGTTCTTC.

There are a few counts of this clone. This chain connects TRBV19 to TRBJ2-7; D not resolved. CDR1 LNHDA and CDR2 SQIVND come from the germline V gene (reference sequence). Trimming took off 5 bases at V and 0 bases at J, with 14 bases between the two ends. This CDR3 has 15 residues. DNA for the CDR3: TGTGCCAGTAGTCCGAATAGAGGTGTCTCCTACGAGCAGTACTTC. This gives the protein CASSPNRGVSYEQYF.

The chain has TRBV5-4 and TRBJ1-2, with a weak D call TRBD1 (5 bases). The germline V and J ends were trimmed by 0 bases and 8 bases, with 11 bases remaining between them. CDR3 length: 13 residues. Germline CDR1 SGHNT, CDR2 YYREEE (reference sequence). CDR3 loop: CASSLDSGTGYTF. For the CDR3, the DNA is TGTGCCAGCAGCTTGGATTCCGGGACCGGCTACACCTTC.

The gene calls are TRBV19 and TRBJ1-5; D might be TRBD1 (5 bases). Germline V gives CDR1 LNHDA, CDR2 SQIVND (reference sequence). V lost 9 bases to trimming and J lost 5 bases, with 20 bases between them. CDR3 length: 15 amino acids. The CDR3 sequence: CARNLRDQKDQPQHF. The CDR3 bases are TGTGCCAGAAACCTCCGGGACCAAAAAGATCAGCCCCAGCATTTT.

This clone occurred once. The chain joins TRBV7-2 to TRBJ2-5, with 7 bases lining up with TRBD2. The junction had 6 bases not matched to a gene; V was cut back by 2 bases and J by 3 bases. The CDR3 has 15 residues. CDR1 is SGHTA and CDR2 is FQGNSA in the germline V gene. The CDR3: CASSLFRGVKETQYF. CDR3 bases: TGTGCCAGCAGCTTATTCCGGGGGGTGAAAGAGACCCAGTACTTC.

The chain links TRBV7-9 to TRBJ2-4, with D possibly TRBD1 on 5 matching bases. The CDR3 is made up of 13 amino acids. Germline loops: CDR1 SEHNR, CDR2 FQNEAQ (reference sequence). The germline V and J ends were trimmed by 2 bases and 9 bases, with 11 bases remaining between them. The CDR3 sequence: CASSLLTESIQYF. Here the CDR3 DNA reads TGTGCCAGCAGCTTACTGACAGAAAGCATTCAGTACTTC.

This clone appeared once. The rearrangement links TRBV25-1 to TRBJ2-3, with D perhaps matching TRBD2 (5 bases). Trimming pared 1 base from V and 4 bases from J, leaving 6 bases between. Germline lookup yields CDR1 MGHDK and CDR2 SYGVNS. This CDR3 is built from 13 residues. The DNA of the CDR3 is TGTGCCAGCAGTGAATCGCGGGCAGATACGCAGTATTTT. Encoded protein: CASSESRADTQYF.

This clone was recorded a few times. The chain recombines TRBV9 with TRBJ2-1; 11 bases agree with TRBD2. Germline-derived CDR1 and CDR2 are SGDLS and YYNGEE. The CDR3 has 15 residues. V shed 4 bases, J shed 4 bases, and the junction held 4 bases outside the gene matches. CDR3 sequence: CASSNSGGDYNEQFF. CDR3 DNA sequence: TGTGCCAGCAGCAATAGCGGGGGGGATTACAATGAGCAGTTCTTC.

CDR3 region: CASGELGYTF. The DNA for the CDR3 is TGTGCCAGCGGGGAATTGGGTTACACCTTC. V usage is TRBV2 and J usage is TRBJ1-2; D ambiguous. Trimming took 8 bases from V and 11 from J, leaving 12 bases between them. Germline V gene sequence: CDR1 SNHLY, CDR2 FYNNEI. This CDR3 spans 10 amino acids.

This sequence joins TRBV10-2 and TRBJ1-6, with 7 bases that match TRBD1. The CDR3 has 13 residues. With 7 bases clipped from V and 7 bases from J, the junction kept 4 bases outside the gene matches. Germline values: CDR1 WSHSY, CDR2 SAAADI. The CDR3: CASKDRKNSPLHF. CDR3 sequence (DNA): TGCGCCAGCAAGGACAGGAAGAATTCACCCCTCCACTTT.

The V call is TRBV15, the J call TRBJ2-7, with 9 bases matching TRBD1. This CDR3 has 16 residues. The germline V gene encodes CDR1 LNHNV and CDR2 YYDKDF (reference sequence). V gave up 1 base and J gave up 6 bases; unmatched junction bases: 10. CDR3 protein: CATSRVFRDRECEQYF. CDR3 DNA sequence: TGTGCCACCAGCAGAGTGTTTAGGGACAGGGAATGCGAGCAGTACTTC.

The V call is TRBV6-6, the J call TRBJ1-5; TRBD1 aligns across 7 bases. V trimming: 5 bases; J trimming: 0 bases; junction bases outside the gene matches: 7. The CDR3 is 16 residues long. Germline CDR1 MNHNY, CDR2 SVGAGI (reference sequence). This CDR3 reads CASSRTGPYSNQPQHF. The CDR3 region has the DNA TGTGCCAGCAGTCGGACAGGACCTTATAGCAATCAGCCCCAGCATTTT.

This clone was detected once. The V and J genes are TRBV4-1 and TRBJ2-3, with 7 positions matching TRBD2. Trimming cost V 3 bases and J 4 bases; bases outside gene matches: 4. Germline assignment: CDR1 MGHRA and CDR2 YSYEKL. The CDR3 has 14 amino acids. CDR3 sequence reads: CASSHRLAADTQYF. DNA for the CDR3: TGCGCCAGCAGCCATCGGCTAGCGGCAGATACGCAGTATTTT.

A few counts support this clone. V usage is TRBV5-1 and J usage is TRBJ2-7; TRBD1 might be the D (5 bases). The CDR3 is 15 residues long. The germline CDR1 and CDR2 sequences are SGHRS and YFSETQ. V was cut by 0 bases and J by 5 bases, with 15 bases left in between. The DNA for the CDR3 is TGCGCCAGCAGCTTGGGGGCCGCAGGGAACGACGAGCAGTACTTC. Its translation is CASSLGAAGNDEQYF.

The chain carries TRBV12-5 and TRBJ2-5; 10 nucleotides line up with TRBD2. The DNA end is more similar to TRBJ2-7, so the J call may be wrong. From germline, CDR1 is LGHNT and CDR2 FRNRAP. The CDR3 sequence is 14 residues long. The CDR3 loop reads CASGLFLAGAEQYF. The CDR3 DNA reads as TGTGCTAGTGGTTTATTTCTAGCGGGAGCCGAGCAGTACTTC.

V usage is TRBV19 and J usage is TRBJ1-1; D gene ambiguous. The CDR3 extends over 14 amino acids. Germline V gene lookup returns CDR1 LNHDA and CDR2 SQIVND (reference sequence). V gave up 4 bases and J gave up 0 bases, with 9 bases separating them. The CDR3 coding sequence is TGTGCCAGTAGTACCGATACACTGAACACTGAAGCTTTCTTT. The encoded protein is CASSTDTLNTEAFF.

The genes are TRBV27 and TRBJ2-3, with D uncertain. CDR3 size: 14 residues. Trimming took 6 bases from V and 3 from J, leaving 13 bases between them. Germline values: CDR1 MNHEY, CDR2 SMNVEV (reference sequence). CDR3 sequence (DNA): TGTGCCAGCAGGCGTCTCTTGGGGACAGATACGCAGTATTTT. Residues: CASRRLLGTDTQYF.

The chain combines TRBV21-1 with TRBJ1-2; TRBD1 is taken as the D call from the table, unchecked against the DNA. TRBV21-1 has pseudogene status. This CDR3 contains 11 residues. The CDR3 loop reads CASGQNDGYTF. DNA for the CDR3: TGTGCCAGTGGACAGAATGACGGCTACACCTTC.

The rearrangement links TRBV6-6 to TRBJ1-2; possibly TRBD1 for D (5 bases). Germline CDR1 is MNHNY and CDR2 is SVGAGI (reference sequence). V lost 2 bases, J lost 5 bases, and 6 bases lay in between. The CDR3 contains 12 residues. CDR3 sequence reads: CASSYRGYGYTF. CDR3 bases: TGTGCCAGCAGTTACAGGGGTTATGGCTACACCTTC.

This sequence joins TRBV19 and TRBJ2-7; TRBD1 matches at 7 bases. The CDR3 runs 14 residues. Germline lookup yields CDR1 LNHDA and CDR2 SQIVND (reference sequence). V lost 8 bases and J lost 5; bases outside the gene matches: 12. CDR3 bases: TGTGCCAGTTCGACAGGGTCCGCTGGCCACGAGCAGTACTTC. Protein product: CASSTGSAGHEQYF.